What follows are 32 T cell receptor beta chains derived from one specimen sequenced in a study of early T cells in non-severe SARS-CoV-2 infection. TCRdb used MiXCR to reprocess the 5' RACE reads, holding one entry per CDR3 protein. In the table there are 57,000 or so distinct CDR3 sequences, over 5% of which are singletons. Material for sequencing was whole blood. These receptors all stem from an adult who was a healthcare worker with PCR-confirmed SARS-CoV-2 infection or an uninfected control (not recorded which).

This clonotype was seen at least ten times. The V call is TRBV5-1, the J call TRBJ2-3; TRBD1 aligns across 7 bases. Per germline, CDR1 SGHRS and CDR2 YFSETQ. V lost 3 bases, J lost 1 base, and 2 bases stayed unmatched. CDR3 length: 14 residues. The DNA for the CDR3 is TGCGCCAGCAGCTGGGACAGTGGCACAGATACGCAGTATTTT. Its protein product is CASSWDSGTDTQYF.

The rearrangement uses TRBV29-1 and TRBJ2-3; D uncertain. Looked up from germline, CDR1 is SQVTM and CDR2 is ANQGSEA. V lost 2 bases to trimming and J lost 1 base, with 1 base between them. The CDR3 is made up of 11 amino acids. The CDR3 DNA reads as TGCAGCGTTGAACGCACAGATACGCAGTATTTT. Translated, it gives CSVERTDTQYF.

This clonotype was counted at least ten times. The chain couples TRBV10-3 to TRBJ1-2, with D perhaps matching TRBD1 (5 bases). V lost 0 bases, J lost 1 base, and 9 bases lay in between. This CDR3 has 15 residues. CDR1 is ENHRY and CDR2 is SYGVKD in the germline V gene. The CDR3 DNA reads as TGTGCCATCAGTGAGTCGCCAGGGTATAACTATGGCTACACCTTC. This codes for CAISESPGYNYGYTF.

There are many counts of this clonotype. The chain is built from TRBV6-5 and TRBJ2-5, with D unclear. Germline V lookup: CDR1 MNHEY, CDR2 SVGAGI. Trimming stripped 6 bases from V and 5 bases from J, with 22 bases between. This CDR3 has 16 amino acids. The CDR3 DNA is TGTGCCAGCAGCCCAACCTGGGCAGTCTCCCGGGAGACCCAGTACTTC. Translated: CASSPTWAVSRETQYF.

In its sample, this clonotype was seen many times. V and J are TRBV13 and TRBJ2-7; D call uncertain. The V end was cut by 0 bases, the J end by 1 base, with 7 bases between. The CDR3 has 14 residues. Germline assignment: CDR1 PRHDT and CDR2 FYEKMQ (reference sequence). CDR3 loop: CASSLGHGSYEQYF. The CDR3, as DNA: TGTGCCAGCAGCTTAGGCCACGGATCCTACGAGCAGTACTTC.

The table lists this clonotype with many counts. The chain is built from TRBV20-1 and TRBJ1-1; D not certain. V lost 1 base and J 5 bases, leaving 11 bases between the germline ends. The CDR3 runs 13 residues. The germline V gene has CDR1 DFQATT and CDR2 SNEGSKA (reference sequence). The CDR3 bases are TGCAGTGCTAGAGGATCTTCCCGAACTGAAGCTTTCTTT. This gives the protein CSARGSSRTEAFF.

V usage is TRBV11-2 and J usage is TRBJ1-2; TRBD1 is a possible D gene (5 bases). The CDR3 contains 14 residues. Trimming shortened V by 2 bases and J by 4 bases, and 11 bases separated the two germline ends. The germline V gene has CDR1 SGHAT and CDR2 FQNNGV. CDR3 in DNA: TGTGCCAGCAGCTTAATCCAGGGCCCCTATGGCTACACCTTC. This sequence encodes CASSLIQGPYGYTF.

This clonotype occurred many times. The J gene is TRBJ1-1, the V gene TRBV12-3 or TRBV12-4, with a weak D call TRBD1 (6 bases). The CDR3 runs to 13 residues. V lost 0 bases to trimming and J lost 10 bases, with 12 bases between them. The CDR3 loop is CASSLAGDTSAFF. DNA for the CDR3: TGTGCCAGCAGTTTAGCAGGGGACACGTCAGCTTTCTTT.

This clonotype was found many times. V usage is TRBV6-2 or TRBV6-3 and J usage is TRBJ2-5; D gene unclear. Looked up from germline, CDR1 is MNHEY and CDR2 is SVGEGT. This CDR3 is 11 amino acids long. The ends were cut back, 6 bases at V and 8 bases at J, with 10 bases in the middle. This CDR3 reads CASSMGRTQYF. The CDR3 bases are TGTGCCAGCAGCATGGGCCGAACCCAGTACTTC.

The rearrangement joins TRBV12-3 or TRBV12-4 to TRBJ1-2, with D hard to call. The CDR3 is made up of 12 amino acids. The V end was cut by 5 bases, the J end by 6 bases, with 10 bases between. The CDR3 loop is CASSAERHGYTF. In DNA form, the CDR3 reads TGTGCCAGCAGTGCGGAGAGGCATGGCTACACCTTC.

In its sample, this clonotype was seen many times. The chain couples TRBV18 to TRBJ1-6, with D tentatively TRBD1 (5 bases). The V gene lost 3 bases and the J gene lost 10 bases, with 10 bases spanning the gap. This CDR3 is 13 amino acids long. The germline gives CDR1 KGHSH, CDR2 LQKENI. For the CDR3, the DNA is TGTGCCAGCTCACCTTCCAGGGAATCACCCCTCCACTTT. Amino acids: CASSPSRESPLHF.

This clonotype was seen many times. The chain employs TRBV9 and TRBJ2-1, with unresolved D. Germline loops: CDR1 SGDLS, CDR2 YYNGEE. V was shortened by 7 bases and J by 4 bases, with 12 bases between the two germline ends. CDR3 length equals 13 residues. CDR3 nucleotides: TGTGCCAGCGGTCGCCCTCAGTACAATGAGCAGTTCTTC. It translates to CASGRPQYNEQFF.

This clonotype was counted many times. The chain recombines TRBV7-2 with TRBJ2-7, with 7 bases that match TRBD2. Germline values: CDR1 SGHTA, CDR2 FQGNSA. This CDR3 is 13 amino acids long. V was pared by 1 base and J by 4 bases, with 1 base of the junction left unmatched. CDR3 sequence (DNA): TGTGCCAGCAGCTTAGGGGGAGGGTACGAGCAGTACTTC. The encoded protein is CASSLGGGYEQYF.

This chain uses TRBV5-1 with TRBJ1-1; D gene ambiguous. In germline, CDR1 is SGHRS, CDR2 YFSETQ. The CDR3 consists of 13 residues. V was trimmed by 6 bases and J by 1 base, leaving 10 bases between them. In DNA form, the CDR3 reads TGCGCCAGCAACTGGGAAAGGAACACTGAAGCTTTCTTT. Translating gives CASNWERNTEAFF.

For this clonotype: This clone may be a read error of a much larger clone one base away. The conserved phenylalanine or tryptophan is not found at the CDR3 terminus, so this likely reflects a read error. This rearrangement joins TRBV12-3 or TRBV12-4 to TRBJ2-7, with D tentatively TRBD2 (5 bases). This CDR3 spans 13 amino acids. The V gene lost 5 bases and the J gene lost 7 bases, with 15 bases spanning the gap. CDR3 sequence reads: CASSLGERREQYL. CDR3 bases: TGTGCCAGCAGTCTTGGTGAGCGGCGGGAGCAGTACCTC.

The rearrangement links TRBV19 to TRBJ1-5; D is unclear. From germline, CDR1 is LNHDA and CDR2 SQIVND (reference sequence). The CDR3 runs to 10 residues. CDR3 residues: CGRSNQPQHF. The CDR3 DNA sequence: TGTGGTCGGTCTAATCAGCCCCAGCATTTT.

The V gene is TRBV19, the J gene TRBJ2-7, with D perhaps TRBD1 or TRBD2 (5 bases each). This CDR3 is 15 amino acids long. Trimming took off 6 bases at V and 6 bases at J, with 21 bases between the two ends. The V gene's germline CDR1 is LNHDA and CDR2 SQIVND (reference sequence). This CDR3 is CASRRGTGRDSEQYF. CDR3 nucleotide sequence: TGTGCCAGTAGGAGGGGCACGGGCCGTGATTCCGAGCAGTACTTC.

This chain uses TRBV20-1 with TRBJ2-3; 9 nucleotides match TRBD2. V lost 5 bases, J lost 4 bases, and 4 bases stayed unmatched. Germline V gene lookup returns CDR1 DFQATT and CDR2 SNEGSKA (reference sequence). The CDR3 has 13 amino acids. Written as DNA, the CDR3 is TGCAGTGCTCCGATAGCGGGGGCAGATACGCAGTATTTT. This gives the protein CSAPIAGADTQYF.

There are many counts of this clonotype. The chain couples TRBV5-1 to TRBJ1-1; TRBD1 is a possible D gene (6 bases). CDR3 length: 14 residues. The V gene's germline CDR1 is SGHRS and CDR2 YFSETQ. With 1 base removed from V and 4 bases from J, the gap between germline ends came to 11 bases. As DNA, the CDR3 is TGCGCCAGCAGCTTGTTGCAGGGGACCACTGAAGCTTTCTTT. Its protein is CASSLLQGTTEAFF.

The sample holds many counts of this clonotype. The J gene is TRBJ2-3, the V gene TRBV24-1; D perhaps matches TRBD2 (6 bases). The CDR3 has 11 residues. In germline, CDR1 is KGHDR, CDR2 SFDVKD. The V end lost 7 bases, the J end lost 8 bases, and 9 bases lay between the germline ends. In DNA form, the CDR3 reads TGTGCCACCAGCCAAGCGGGTACGCAGTATTTT. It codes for CATSQAGTQYF.

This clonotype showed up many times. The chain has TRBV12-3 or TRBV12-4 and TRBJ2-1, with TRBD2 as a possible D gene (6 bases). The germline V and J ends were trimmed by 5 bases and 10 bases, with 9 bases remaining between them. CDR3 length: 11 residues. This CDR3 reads CASSRAGEQFF. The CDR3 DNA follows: TGTGCCAGCAGTCGGGCGGGGGAGCAGTTCTTC.

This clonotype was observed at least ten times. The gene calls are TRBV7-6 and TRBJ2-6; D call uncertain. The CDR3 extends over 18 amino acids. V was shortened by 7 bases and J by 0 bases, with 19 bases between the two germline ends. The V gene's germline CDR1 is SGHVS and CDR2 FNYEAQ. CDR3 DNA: TGTGCCAGCACCACCCAGGCCACCCCGAGCTCTGGGGCCAACGTCCTGACTTTC. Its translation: CASTTQATPSSGANVLTF.

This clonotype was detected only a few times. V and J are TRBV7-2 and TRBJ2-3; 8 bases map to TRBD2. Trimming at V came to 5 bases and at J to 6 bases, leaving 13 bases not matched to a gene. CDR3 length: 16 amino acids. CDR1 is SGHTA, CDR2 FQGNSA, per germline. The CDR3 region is CASSPNSGTSADTQYF. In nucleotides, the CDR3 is TGTGCCAGCAGCCCCAATAGCGGGACTTCGGCGGATACGCAGTATTTT.

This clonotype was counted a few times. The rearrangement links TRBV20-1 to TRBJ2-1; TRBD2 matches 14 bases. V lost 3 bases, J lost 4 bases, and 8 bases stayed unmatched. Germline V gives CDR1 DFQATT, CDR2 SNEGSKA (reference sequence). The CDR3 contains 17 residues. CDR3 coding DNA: TGCAGTGCTAGGTCCGGGACTAGCGGGGGAAAATACAATGAGCAGTTCTTC. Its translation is CSARSGTSGGKYNEQFF.

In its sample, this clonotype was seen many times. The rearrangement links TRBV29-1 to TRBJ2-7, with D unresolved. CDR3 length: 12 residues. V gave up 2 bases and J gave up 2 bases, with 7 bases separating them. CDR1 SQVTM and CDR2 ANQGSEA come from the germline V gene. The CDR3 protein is CSVEPNPYEQYF. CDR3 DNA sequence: TGCAGCGTTGAACCGAATCCCTACGAGCAGTACTTC.

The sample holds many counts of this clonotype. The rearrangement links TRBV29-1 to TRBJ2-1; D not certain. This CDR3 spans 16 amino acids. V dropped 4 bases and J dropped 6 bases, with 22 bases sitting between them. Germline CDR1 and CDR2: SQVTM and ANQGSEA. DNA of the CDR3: TGCAGCGTTGTACCCTTAGGGAAAACCCTCTCCAATGAGCAGTTCTTC. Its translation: CSVVPLGKTLSNEQFF.

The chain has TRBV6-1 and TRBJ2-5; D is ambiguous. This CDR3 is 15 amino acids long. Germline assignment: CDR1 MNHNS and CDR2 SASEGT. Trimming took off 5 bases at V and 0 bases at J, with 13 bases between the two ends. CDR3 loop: CASSQLHWDQETQYF. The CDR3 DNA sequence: TGTGCCAGCAGTCAACTACATTGGGACCAAGAGACCCAGTACTTC.

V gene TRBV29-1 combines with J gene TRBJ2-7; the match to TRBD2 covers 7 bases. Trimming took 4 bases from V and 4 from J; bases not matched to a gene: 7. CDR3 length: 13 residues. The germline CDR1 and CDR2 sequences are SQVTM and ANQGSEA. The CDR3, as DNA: TGCAGCGTTGGGACGGGAGGAGCGTACGAGCAGTACTTC. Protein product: CSVGTGGAYEQYF.

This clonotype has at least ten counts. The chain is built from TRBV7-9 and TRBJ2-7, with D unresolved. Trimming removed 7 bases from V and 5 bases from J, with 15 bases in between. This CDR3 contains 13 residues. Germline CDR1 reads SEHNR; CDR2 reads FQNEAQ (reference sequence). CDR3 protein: CASTSNFGDEQYF. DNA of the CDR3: TGTGCCAGCACCTCAAACTTTGGTGACGAGCAGTACTTC.

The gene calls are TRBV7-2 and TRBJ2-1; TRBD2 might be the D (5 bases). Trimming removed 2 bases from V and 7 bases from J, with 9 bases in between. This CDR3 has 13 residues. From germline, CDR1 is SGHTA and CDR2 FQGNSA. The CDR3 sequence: CASSLIARNEQFF. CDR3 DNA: TGTGCCAGCAGCTTAATAGCGCGGAATGAGCAGTTCTTC.

CDR3 in DNA: TGTGCCAGCAGTCCCCAGACGGCTGGGGCCAACGTCCTGACTTTC. Amino acids: CASSPQTAGANVLTF. The V call is TRBV28, the J call TRBJ2-6; D uncertain. Per germline, CDR1 MDHEN and CDR2 SYDVKM. The CDR3 has 15 residues. V was shortened by 5 bases and J by 2 bases, with 10 bases between the two germline ends.

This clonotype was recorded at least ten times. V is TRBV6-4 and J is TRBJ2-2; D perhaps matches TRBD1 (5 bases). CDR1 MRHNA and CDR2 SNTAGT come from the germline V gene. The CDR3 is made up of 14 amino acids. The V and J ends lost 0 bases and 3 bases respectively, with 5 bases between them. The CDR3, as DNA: TGTGCCAGCAGTGACTCAGGGGACACCGGGGAGCTGTTTTTT. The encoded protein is CASSDSGDTGELFF.